This TCR beta chain originates from a study of blood T cell repertoires in COVID-19. At the level of the study: Specimens from acute and convalescent COVID-19 originated in the United States, Italy and Spain. T cells, B-cell-depleted T cells, or PBMCs provided the cDNA or gDNA that served as material.

Source study methods: For nucleated cells, counts were estimated from reference gene primer amplification. Generated by immunoSEQ multiplex PCR, the TCRdb table keeps only in-frame clones and is missing some. V and J calls and clone size come straight from that table; D and trimming were deduced from the DNA. This sample carries about 180,000 clones, roughly 86% of them seen once, and the ten largest clones take around 2.5%. The CDR3 is 18 residues long. From germline, CDR1 is MDHEN and CDR2 SYDVKM. With 6 bases removed from V and 8 bases from J, the gap between germline ends came to 28 bases. Sample: peripheral blood. This rearrangement joins TRBV28 to TRBJ1-4; D is undetermined. This receptor was obtained from a man in his forties with active or convalescent COVID-19. CDR3 in amino acids: CASSTSEAGSEVNEKLFF. The DNA for the CDR3 is TGTGCCAGCAGCACCTCCGAGGCAGGCTCGGAGGTGAACGAAAAACTGTTTTTT.